This TCR beta chain appears in the sequencing data of a study of blood T cell repertoires in COVID-19. Study context: Sample material is recorded as cDNA or gDNA derived from T cells, B-cell-depleted T cells, or PBMCs.

Original data processing: It was from reference gene primer amplification that nucleated cell counts were estimated. Profiled with immunoSEQ multiplex PCR; TCRdb holds only in-frame clones, not every one. V, J and clone size derive from that table, while D and trimming were established from the DNA sequence. The sample yields fewer than 250,000 clones, about nine tenths seen once. J lost 8 bases, V lost 6 bases, and 5 bases had no gene match. Germline CDR1 is ENHRY and CDR2 is SYGVKD. This CDR3 has 15 residues. Across 20 to 25 US areas, participants ranged in age from about 18 to 90 years. Researchers sorted participants into cohorts using their self-reported clinical history.

Sequenced material: PBMCs or T cells enriched from blood (not recorded which). The genes are TRBV10-3 and TRBJ2-1; TRBD2 matches 15 bases. The TCR sequence derives from a man between 25 and 39 years old in a cohort exposed to, infected with or recovered from COVID-19 (not recorded which). The CDR3 region has the DNA TGTGCCATCAGGGGACTAGCGGGAGGCGGGGATGAGCAGTTCTTC. Translating gives CAIRGLAGGGDEQFF.